This T cell receptor beta chain was observed in a study of blood T cell repertoires in COVID-19. Study as a whole: Italy, Spain and the United States were the sources of the convalescent and acute COVID-19 samples.

Original handling: Quantification of nucleated cells was approximated via reference gene primer amplification. Here immunoSEQ multiplex PCR was the method, and the copy in TCRdb shows in-frame clones only, minus some. Clonal size and the V and J genes are those of that table, whereas D and trimming came from the DNA. The sample has under 200,000 clones; around four fifths are singletons. This CDR3 comprises 16 residues. V was clipped by 1 base and J by 6 bases, with 19 bases between them. In germline, CDR1 is SEHNR, CDR2 FQNEAQ (reference sequence). Adults between about 18 and 89 years of age took part from about 24 US areas. Recovered status applied to Cohort 3 donors who had two consecutive negative PCRs. It also applied to those with clearance or with symptom resolution.

The receptor's source is a woman in her fifties or sixties who had recovered from COVID-19. The sample was PBMCs or T cells enriched from blood (not recorded which). This chain uses TRBV7-9 with TRBJ2-7; D perhaps matches TRBD1 (6 bases). The CDR3 protein is CASSLVRQGLVIEQYF. The CDR3 nucleotides are TGTGCCAGCAGCTTAGTTCGGCAGGGGTTGGTTATCGAGCAGTACTTC.